The rows below give T cell receptor beta chains drawn from one sample of a study of regulatory T cells in long-lasting Graves disease. MiXCR, run by TCRdb on the multiplex PCR reads, gives a single entry per CDR3 protein. The table shows 550,000 or so distinct CDR3 sequences, with around 11% occurring only once. In addition, the sample was reused for a study of T cells in Graves' hyperthyroidism and ophthalmopathy.

The input for sequencing was peripheral blood mononuclear cells (PBMCs), taken at new diagnosis, from a patient treated with antithyroid drugs. These receptors came from a woman between 25 and 40 years old with Graves disease. CDR3s include the opening cysteine and the closing phenylalanine or tryptophan. Fields, in order: CDR3 protein, CDR3 DNA, clone size, D gene, V gene, J gene. D genes are given only for firm matches. The listing skips clone size in some rows; elsewhere it reads once, few, many or a size class.

CDR3 protein: CTWSGVGQGNQPQHF; CDR3 DNA: TGTACCTGGAGTGGAGTCGGACAGGGGAATCAGCCCCAGCATTTT; clone size: .; D gene: TRBD1; V gene: TRBV30; J gene: TRBJ1-5
CDR3 protein: CATQRGRGTEAFF; CDR3 DNA: TGTGCCACCCAGAGAGGGCGGGGGACTGAAGCTTTCTTT; clone size: .; D gene: .; V gene: TRBV2; J gene: TRBJ1-1
CDR3 protein: CASSVALDPYGYTF; CDR3 DNA: TGTGCCAGCAGCGTAGCCTTGGATCCCTATGGCTACACCTTC; clone size: once; D gene: .; V gene: TRBV9; J gene: TRBJ1-2
CDR3 protein: CASSQVLGAQGKEKLFF; CDR3 DNA: TGTGCCAGCAGCCAAGTATTAGGGGCTCAGGGAAAAGAAAAACTGTTTTTT; clone size: many; D gene: .; V gene: TRBV4-2; J gene: TRBJ1-4
CDR3 protein: CASGPGTSGRVYEQYF; CDR3 DNA: TGCGCCAGCGGGCCAGGGACTAGCGGGAGGGTTTACGAGCAGTACTTC; clone size: few; D gene: TRBD2; V gene: TRBV5-1; J gene: TRBJ2-7
CDR3 protein: CASSLGVNEQFF; CDR3 DNA: TGTGCCAGCAGCTTAGGAGTTAATGAGCAGTTCTTC; clone size: many; D gene: .; V gene: TRBV27; J gene: TRBJ2-1
CDR3 protein: CASSIRQENPFF; CDR3 DNA: TGTGCCAGCAGCATTCGACAGGAAAATCCTTTCTTT; clone size: many; D gene: .; V gene: TRBV7-9; J gene: TRBJ1-1
CDR3 protein: CASSIPGLNEKLFF; CDR3 DNA: TGTGCCAGTAGTATCCCGGGACTGAATGAAAAACTGTTTTTT; clone size: many; D gene: .; V gene: TRBV19; J gene: TRBJ1-4
CDR3 protein: CASSQRGTEAFF; CDR3 DNA: TGTGCCAGCAGCCAACGGGGCACTGAAGCTTTCTTT; clone size: many; D gene: .; V gene: TRBV27; J gene: TRBJ1-1
CDR3 protein: CASMKRSNNEQFF; CDR3 DNA: TGTGCCAGCATGAAGCGATCTAACAATGAGCAGTTCTTC; clone size: .; D gene: .; V gene: TRBV7-2; J gene: TRBJ2-1
CDR3 protein: CSARDQVSYEQYF; CDR3 DNA: TGCAGTGCTAGAGACCAAGTCTCCTACGAGCAGTACTTC; clone size: few; D gene: .; V gene: TRBV20-1; J gene: TRBJ2-7
CDR3 protein: CSATDLRRETQYF; CDR3 DNA: TGCAGCGCAACGGACTTACGGAGGGAGACCCAGTACTTC; clone size: many; D gene: .; V gene: TRBV29-1; J gene: TRBJ2-5
CDR3 protein: CASSYSRSPATEAFF; CDR3 DNA: TGTGCCAGCAGTTACTCGAGATCCCCGGCCACTGAAGCTTTCTTT; clone size: few; D gene: .; V gene: TRBV6-5; J gene: TRBJ1-1
CDR3 protein: CASSMGLDTQYF; CDR3 DNA: TGTGCCAGTAGTATGGGTCTAGATACGCAGTATTTT; clone size: few; D gene: .; V gene: TRBV19; J gene: TRBJ2-3
CDR3 protein: CASSDGVYSYEQYF; CDR3 DNA: TGTGCCAGCAGTGACGGCGTTTACTCCTACGAGCAGTACTTC; clone size: many; D gene: .; V gene: TRBV2; J gene: TRBJ2-7
CDR3 protein: CASTRGTGELFF; CDR3 DNA: TGTGCCAGCACCAGGGGCACCGGGGAGCTGTTTTTT; clone size: .; D gene: .; V gene: TRBV9; J gene: TRBJ2-2
CDR3 protein: CASSYSPYSGNTIYF; CDR3 DNA: TGTGCCAGCAGTTACTCGCCCTACTCTGGAAACACCATATATTTT; clone size: .; D gene: .; V gene: TRBV6-7; J gene: TRBJ1-3
CDR3 protein: CATSDPNRYEQFF; CDR3 DNA: TGTGCCACCAGTGATCCTAACAGATATGAGCAGTTCTTC; clone size: many; D gene: .; V gene: TRBV24-1; J gene: TRBJ2-1
CDR3 protein: CASSAPTGANGYTF; CDR3 DNA: TGTGCCAGCAGCGCTCCGACAGGGGCAAATGGCTACACCTTC; clone size: many; D gene: TRBD1; V gene: TRBV7-2; J gene: TRBJ1-2
CDR3 protein: CASSSTGTAEAFF; CDR3 DNA: TGTGCCAGCAGCTCGACAGGGACCGCTGAAGCTTTCTTT; clone size: many; D gene: TRBD1; V gene: TRBV11-2; J gene: TRBJ1-1
CDR3 protein: CASIASRTAEAFF; CDR3 DNA: TGTGCCAGTATCGCGAGTAGGACGGCCGAAGCTTTCTTT; clone size: many; D gene: .; V gene: TRBV19; J gene: TRBJ1-1
CDR3 protein: CASSYGREAFF; CDR3 DNA: TGTGCCAGCAGTTACGGCCGGGAAGCTTTCTTT; clone size: .; D gene: .; V gene: TRBV6-9; J gene: TRBJ1-1
CDR3 protein: CASSYSGPENSGANVLTF; CDR3 DNA: TGTGCCAGCAGCTATTCCGGGCCGGAGAATTCTGGGGCCAACGTCCTGACTTTC; clone size: many; D gene: .; V gene: TRBV12-3/TRBV12-4; J gene: TRBJ2-6
CDR3 protein: CATSDLSGITDTQYF; CDR3 DNA: TGTGCCACCAGTGATCTTAGCGGGATCACAGATACGCAGTATTTT; clone size: many; D gene: TRBD2; V gene: TRBV24-1; J gene: TRBJ2-3
CDR3 protein: CASSPDNGSNEQFF; CDR3 DNA: TGTGCCAGCAGTCCCGACAATGGGAGCAATGAGCAGTTCTTC; clone size: many; D gene: .; V gene: TRBV28; J gene: TRBJ2-1
CDR3 protein: CASSRPGGGLEAFF; CDR3 DNA: TGTGCCAGCAGCCGCCCTGGGGGTGGGTTGGAAGCTTTCTTT; clone size: .; D gene: .; V gene: TRBV7-9; J gene: TRBJ1-1
CDR3 protein: CASSWTSGLSSYNEQFF; CDR3 DNA: TGTGCCAGCAGTTGGACTAGCGGGCTGAGCTCCTACAATGAGCAGTTCTTC; clone size: few; D gene: TRBD2; V gene: TRBV7-9; J gene: TRBJ2-1
CDR3 protein: CASSEWDRGQPQHF; CDR3 DNA: TGTGCCAGCAGTGAATGGGACAGGGGGCAGCCCCAGCATTTT; clone size: many; D gene: TRBD1; V gene: TRBV2; J gene: TRBJ1-5
CDR3 protein: CSARKRSGRVADTQYF; CDR3 DNA: TGCAGTGCTAGGAAACGTAGCGGGAGGGTTGCAGATACGCAGTATTTT; clone size: many; D gene: TRBD2; V gene: TRBV20-1; J gene: TRBJ2-3